The 28 T cell receptor beta chains given below trace back to one sample, sequenced in a study of T cell responses to AZD1222 COVID-19 vaccine. Produced via immunoSEQ multiplex PCR; TCRdb's table is partial and in-frame only. In the table there are about 190,000 clones, about 92% of which are singletons. The specimen was peripheral blood, collected 28 days after the second dose of the MenACWY control vaccine. The receptors were gathered from an adult who received the MenACWY meningococcal vaccine as a control.

The CDR3 reads CASSFSTNTGELFF. DNA of the CDR3: TGTGCCAGCAGCTTTTCCACGAACACCGGGGAGCTGTTTTTT. V is TRBV11-2 and J is TRBJ2-2; no clear D gene. V lost 3 bases to trimming and J lost 0 bases, with 5 bases between them. The germline V gene encodes CDR1 SGHAT and CDR2 FQNNGV. The CDR3 has 14 amino acids.

The chain has TRBV19 and TRBJ1-4; no clear D. V was cut by 10 bases and J by 4 bases, with 10 bases left in between. CDR1 is LNHDA and CDR2 is SQIVND in the germline V gene (reference sequence). The CDR3 extends over 12 amino acids. CDR3 amino acids: CATKADNEKLFF. The CDR3 nucleotides are TGTGCCACCAAGGCCGATAATGAAAAACTGTTTTTT.

The count of this clone is one. The gene calls are TRBV27 and TRBJ2-3; 7 bases agree with TRBD2. Trimming cost V 6 bases and J 8 bases; bases outside gene matches: 14. Germline V gene lookup returns CDR1 MNHEY and CDR2 SMNVEV (reference sequence). The CDR3 spans 15 residues. The CDR3 bases are TGTGCCAGCAGCGACGTCGGCCTCCCGGGGGGTACGCAGTATTTT. It yields the protein CASSDVGLPGGTQYF.

The chain has TRBV7-2 and TRBJ2-1, with 13 bases that match TRBD2. This CDR3 is built from 16 residues. V gave up 2 bases and J gave up 6 bases; unmatched junction bases: 4. Per the germline V gene, CDR1 is SGHTA and CDR2 is FQGNSA. The CDR3, as DNA: TGTGCCAGCAGCTTATTGGGACTAGCGGGGCTCAATGAGCAGTTCTTC. Translating it yields CASSLLGLAGLNEQFF.

This clone was detected once. V usage is TRBV30 and J usage is TRBJ1-2; the D is unclear. V was clipped by 3 bases and J by 7 bases, with 9 bases between them. The germline V gene encodes CDR1 GTSNPN and CDR2 SVGIG (reference sequence). The CDR3 loop spans 11 amino acids. As DNA, the CDR3 is TGTGCCTGGAGCGAGCCCCTTGGCTACACCTTC. It translates to CAWSEPLGYTF.

V usage is TRBV9 and J usage is TRBJ2-6; weak D call: TRBD1 (6 bases). The CDR3 covers 16 residues. Trimming took 2 bases from V and 2 from J, leaving 11 bases between them. The germline CDR1 and CDR2 sequences are SGDLS and YYNGEE. The CDR3 region has the DNA TGTGCCAGCAGCGTCCTAACAGGGACTGGGGCCAACGTCCTGACTTTC. Protein: CASSVLTGTGANVLTF.

The J gene is TRBJ2-7, the V gene TRBV6-2 or TRBV6-3; no clear D. This CDR3 has 15 amino acids. CDR1 and CDR2 (germline): MNHEY, SVGEGT. Deletions cut 4 bases from V and 0 bases from J, with 13 bases between. The CDR3 region has the DNA TGTGCCAGCAGTTCCGCGGTCGCCGGCTCCTACGAGCAGTACTTC. This sequence encodes CASSSAVAGSYEQYF.

This clone was found once. The chain is built from TRBV6-6 and TRBJ1-1; maybe TRBD1 (5 bases). Trimming cost V 8 bases and J 1 base, with 17 bases left between them. The CDR3 length is 15 residues. Per germline, CDR1 MNHNY and CDR2 SVGAGI (reference sequence). The CDR3 here is CASYPEGRPNTEAFF. Here the CDR3 DNA reads TGTGCCAGCTATCCTGAGGGGCGCCCGAACACTGAAGCTTTCTTT.

The chain links TRBV5-1 to TRBJ2-2; 9 positions agree with TRBD2. The V segment lost 3 bases and the J segment 1 base; nucleotides outside the gene matches: 4. The CDR3 runs 16 residues. The germline CDR1 and CDR2 sequences are SGHRS and YFSETQ. The CDR3 here is CASSSGLAKNTGELFF. CDR3 bases: TGCGCCAGCAGCTCAGGACTAGCGAAGAACACCGGGGAGCTGTTTTTT.

The genes are TRBV20-1 and TRBJ1-2, with TRBD1 matching over 7 bases. J gave up 4 bases and V 3 bases, and 2 bases lay outside the gene matches. Germline V gene sequence: CDR1 DFQATT, CDR2 SNEGSKA (reference sequence). This CDR3 region has 12 residues. CDR3 region: CSASEGAYGYTF. The CDR3 nucleotides read TGCAGTGCTAGTGAGGGGGCCTATGGCTACACCTTC.

This chain links TRBV10-3 with TRBJ1-2, with D maybe TRBD1 (6 bases). This CDR3 spans 14 amino acids. Germline CDR1 and CDR2: ENHRY and SYGVKD. The ends were cut back, 2 bases at V and 8 bases at J, with 15 bases in the middle. The CDR3: CAISETTGIGGYTF. The CDR3 DNA reads TGTGCCATCAGTGAGACCACAGGGATCGGCGGCTACACCTTC.

The chain has TRBV7-9 and TRBJ1-2; no reliable D call. CDR1 is SEHNR, CDR2 FQNEAQ, per germline (reference sequence). The CDR3 loop spans 13 amino acids. The V end was cut by 2 bases, the J end by 0 bases, with 4 bases between. The CDR3 sequence: CASSLNANYGYTF. Written as DNA, the CDR3 is TGTGCCAGCAGCTTAAATGCTAACTATGGCTACACCTTC.

The sample holds one count of this clone. V gene TRBV10-2 combines with J gene TRBJ2-1, with TRBD2 identical over 7 bases. This CDR3 spans 14 amino acids. The J segment lost 6 bases and the V segment lost 6 bases, leaving 8 bases of the junction unmatched. Germline loops: CDR1 WSHSY, CDR2 SAAADI. The CDR3 coding sequence is TGCGCCAGCAGGTGGGGAGGGCCGAGCAATGAGCAGTTCTTC. Translated, it gives CASRWGGPSNEQFF.

The chain joins TRBV6-5 to TRBJ2-1; 7 bases agree with TRBD1. This CDR3 has 14 amino acids. CDR1 is MNHEY and CDR2 is SVGAGI in the germline V gene. V lost 5 bases, J lost 3 bases, and 4 bases stayed unmatched. In nucleotides, the CDR3 is TGTGCCAGCAGTCCGGACAGGAACTACAATGAGCAGTTCTTC. Translation gives CASSPDRNYNEQFF.

The gene calls are TRBV14 and TRBJ1-1; D is unresolved. CDR1 and CDR2 from the germline V gene are SGHDN and FVKESK. The CDR3 contains 12 residues. The ends were cut back, 1 base at V and 8 bases at J, with 8 bases in the middle. CDR3 sequence (DNA): TGTGCCAGCAGCCAAGGACGGTGGGAAGCTTTCTTT. Amino acid sequence: CASSQGRWEAFF.

The genes are TRBV21-1 and TRBJ2-7. TRBV21-1 is an annotated pseudogene. CDR3 length: 14 amino acids. The CDR3 DNA reads TGTGCCAGCAGCACTCAGACCCCAACCTACGAGCAGTACTTC. The encoded protein is CASSTQTPTYEQYF.

The J gene is TRBJ1-5, the V gene TRBV7-5; the D call of TRBD1 is as the table states it, not checked on the DNA. TRBV7-5 is a known pseudogene. The length of the CDR3 is 17 residues. The CDR3 DNA follows: TGTGTCAGAAGCCTAAACCACGGGACAGGGTGGCATCAGCCCCAGCATTTT. It translates to CVRSLNHGTGWHQPQHF.

The chain joins TRBV6-4 to TRBJ2-2; a weak D match, TRBD1 (5 bases). The CDR3 has 15 amino acids. In germline, CDR1 is MRHNA, CDR2 SNTAGT. With 5 bases removed from V and 9 bases from J, the gap between germline ends came to 19 bases. For the CDR3, the DNA is TGTGCCAGCAGTAGAGAAGGGGTTGGCAACCGGGAGCTGTTTTTT. This gives the protein CASSREGVGNRELFF.

This clone has a single count. This chain joins TRBV28 and TRBJ2-2; no clear D gene. This CDR3 has 14 residues. Germline V gene sequence: CDR1 MDHEN, CDR2 SYDVKM. V shed 1 base and J shed 5 bases, with 8 bases lying between them. CDR3 region: CASSLLARTGELFF. CDR3 coding DNA: TGTGCCAGCAGTTTATTAGCCAGGACCGGGGAGCTGTTTTTT.

The rearrangement uses TRBV7-3 and TRBJ2-3; D gene unclear. Trimming took 6 bases from V and 0 from J, leaving 13 bases between them. Germline V gene sequence: CDR1 SGHTA, CDR2 FQGTGA. This CDR3 has 15 amino acids. The CDR3 DNA reads as TGTGCCAGCAGTGACGGGTTCGCTAGCACAGATACGCAGTATTTT. It is translated as CASSDGFASTDTQYF.

V is TRBV27 and J is TRBJ2-2; TRBD1 matches 7 bases. The ends lost 5 bases at V and 0 bases at J; junction bases unmatched: 12. This CDR3 is 18 amino acids long. Germline values: CDR1 MNHEY, CDR2 SMNVEV (reference sequence). The CDR3 nucleotides are TGTGCCAGCAGTCGCCCCCTCGGGACAGTCACGAACACCGGGGAGCTGTTTTTT. Amino acids: CASSRPLGTVTNTGELFF.

The chain combines TRBV3-1 (or the pseudogene TRBV3-2) with TRBJ1-5; D call uncertain. The germline V gene has CDR1 LGHDT and CDR2 YNNKEL (reference sequence). V lost 5 bases and J lost 9, with 17 bases in between. The CDR3 has 14 residues. CDR3 loop: CASSEGLQGRPQHF. Here the CDR3 DNA reads TGTGCCAGCAGCGAAGGACTCCAAGGAAGGCCCCAGCATTTT.

The chain carries TRBV7-3 and TRBJ2-3, with no clear D. CDR3 length: 11 residues. The V gene's germline CDR1 is SGHTA and CDR2 FQGTGA. V lost 8 bases to trimming and J lost 9 bases, with 12 bases between them. CDR3 region: CASLSGVTQYF. CDR3 bases: TGTGCCAGCCTCAGTGGAGTAACGCAGTATTTT.

This clone showed up just once. The chain is built from TRBV9 and TRBJ1-2; 10 bases are a match to TRBD1. The CDR3 has 14 residues. J lost 7 bases, V lost 4 bases, and 7 bases had no gene match. Germline V gives CDR1 SGDLS, CDR2 YYNGEE. The CDR3 bases are TGTGCCAGCAGCCCCAGACAGGGGGCGGGTGGCTACACCTTC. It codes for CASSPRQGAGGYTF.

The rearrangement links TRBV9 to TRBJ1-1, with no clear D. Germline CDR1 reads SGDLS; CDR2 reads YYNGEE. The V end lost 0 bases, the J end lost 2 bases, and 11 bases lay between the germline ends. This CDR3 has 15 amino acids. CDR3 in amino acids: CASSVEGYSNTEAFF. For the CDR3, the DNA is TGTGCCAGCAGCGTAGAAGGCTATAGTAACACTGAAGCTTTCTTT.

This clone appeared a few times. The chain uses TRBV11-2 and TRBJ1-3; D unclear. Trimming took off 1 base at V and 0 bases at J, with 13 bases between the two ends. CDR3 length equals 17 residues. The germline CDR1 and CDR2 sequences are SGHAT and FQNNGV. This chain's CDR3 is CASSLVIGTVSGNTIYF. The CDR3 coding sequence is TGTGCCAGCAGCTTAGTTATAGGAACAGTCTCTGGAAACACCATATATTTT. Complete variable domain (other parts from reference TRBV11-2 and TRBJ1-3): EAGVAQSPRYKIIEKRQSVAFWCNPISGHATLYWYQQILGQGPKLLIQFQNNGVVDDSQLPKDRFSAERLKGVDSTLKIQPAKLEDSAVYLCASSLVIGTVSGNTIYFGEGSWLTVV.

The rearrangement links TRBV30 to TRBJ1-6; D not certain. V was pared by 4 bases and J by 6 bases, with 22 bases between. Germline V gene data show CDR1 as GTSNPN and CDR2 as SVGIG (reference sequence). CDR3 length: 17 residues. Written as DNA, the CDR3 is TGTGCCTGGAAAAGGACCTCGGCGGCAACTTTTAATTCACCCCTCCACTTT. Protein sequence: CAWKRTSAATFNSPLHF. The variable domain in full, with the rest retrieved from reference TRBV30 and TRBJ1-6, is SQTIHQWPATLVQPVGSPLSLECTVEGTSNPNLYWYRQAAGRGLQLLFYSVGIGQISSEVPQNLSASRPQDRQFILSSKKLLLSDSGFYLCAWKRTSAATFNSPLHFGNGTRLTVT.

The chain joins TRBV2 to TRBJ2-3, with 9 bases aligning to TRBD1. This CDR3 comprises 13 residues. CDR1 SNHLY and CDR2 FYNNEI come from the germline V gene. V was pared by 7 bases and J by 6 bases, with 5 bases of the junction left unmatched. For the CDR3, the DNA is TGTGCCAGCAACTACAGGGGGCAGGATACGCAGTATTTT. It translates to CASNYRGQDTQYF. The entire variable domain, with the rest obtained from reference TRBV2 and TRBJ2-3, is as follows: EPEVTQTPSHQVTQMGQEVILRCVPISNHLYFYWYRQILGQKVEFLVSFYNNEISEKSEIFDDQFSVERPDGSNFTLKIRSTKLEDSAMYFCASNYRGQDTQYFGPGTRLTVL.